This is a list of T cell receptor beta chains from one sample in a study of control samples from healthy donors and cancer patients. Only in-frame clones appear in the TCRdb table, and some are missing; sequencing was by immunoSEQ multiplex PCR. The sample holds some 150,000 clones, roughly nine tenths seen once. Sequencing input: blood. The receptors stem from a man younger than 35 in good health. CDR3s include the opening cysteine and the closing phenylalanine or tryptophan. D genes are given only for firm matches. Clone size appears in some rows only: once, few, many, or a class for an expanded clone.

V | D | size | CDR3
TRBV5-1 | NA | NA | CASRMTSTETQYF
TRBV4-1 | NA | NA | CASRGASYNEQFF
TRBV11-2 | NA | NA | CASSLNPNTDTQYF
TRBV2 | TRBD1 | NA | CASSRSGQWSGKLFF
TRBV9 | NA | NA | CASSVAQQRDKHEQYF
TRBV10-3 | NA | NA | CAISEWGKDTGELFF
TRBV5-6 | TRBD1 | NA | CASSLNGQEGNQPQHF
TRBV30 | NA | NA | CAWSPGNYGYTF
TRBV7-9 | NA | NA | CASSFGAGELFF
TRBV28 | NA | NA | CASSLSGPTLITNEKLFF
TRBV7-3 | NA | once | CASSFRAQETQYF
TRBV6-5 | TRBD2 | NA | CASRPGLHTDTQYF
TRBV7-2 | NA | NA | CASSLILLYNEQFF
TRBV4-2 | TRBD1 | NA | CASSQADRGTNEKLFF
TRBV5-5 | NA | NA | CASSLLSGVYEQYF
TRBV6-6 | TRBD1 | NA | CASSTVTGANYGYTF
TRBV19 | TRBD2 | few | CASSIGGSGGYLAKNIQYF
TRBV2 | TRBD2 | NA | CASRSSGGTDTQYF
TRBV6-4 | NA | NA | CASSDSGNSPLHF
TRBV6-2/TRBV6-3 | NA | NA | CASSYGGSYEQYF
TRBV28 | TRBD1 | few | CASSRGDRDNSPLHF
TRBV14 | NA | NA | CASSQGALGLHF
TRBV6-6 | NA | once | CASSSSQGVAGEKLFF
TRBV6-6 | TRBD1 | NA | CASSYLTGAQPQHF
TRBV5-1 | NA | NA | CASSSGWGYTEAFF
TRBV19 | NA | NA | CASSTGYNSPLHF
TRBV5-1 | TRBD2 | NA | CASSLSGAEYEQYF